Presented here are 6 T cell receptor beta chains from one specimen sequenced in a study of PD-1 blockade in classical Hodgkin lymphoma. After autologous stem cell transplantation all patients relapsed, and prior brentuximab vedotin exposure differed between cohorts. TCRdb keeps only in-frame clones here, not all; method: immunoSEQ multiplex PCR. This table has some 16,000 clones, around 76% appearing once. Specimen: peripheral blood mononuclear cells (PBMCs), collected before the second cycle of nivolumab. All receptors derive from a human donor with classical Hodgkin lymphoma.

This chain uses TRBV28 with TRBJ1-5; the match to TRBD1 covers 7 bases. Germline lookup yields CDR1 MDHEN and CDR2 SYDVKM. The CDR3 has 18 residues. V dropped 6 bases and J dropped 2; count of bases not matched to a gene: 16. This chain's CDR3 is CASRYGTESRKGNQPQHF. CDR3 bases: TGTGCCAGCAGGTACGGGACAGAATCCCGTAAAGGCAATCAGCCCCAGCATTTT.

In its sample, this clone is medium-sized (0.01 to 0.1%). This same CDR3 is encoded by further DNA sequences in the sample. The chain is built from TRBV5-4 and TRBJ2-7; 11 bases are a match to TRBD1. CDR1 and CDR2 from the germline V gene are SGHNT and YYREEE (reference sequence). The length of the CDR3 is 15 residues. V shed 0 bases, J shed 4 bases, and the junction held 3 bases outside the gene matches. CDR3 bases: TGTGCCAGCAGCTTGGGCGGGACAGGGGGGTACGAGCAGTACTTC. Translation gives CASSLGGTGGYEQYF.

The rearrangement joins TRBV6-5 to TRBJ1-3; unclear D gene. Looked up from germline, CDR1 is MNHEY and CDR2 is SVGAGI. The V and J ends lost 6 bases and 0 bases respectively, with 9 bases between them. The CDR3 length is 14 residues. The CDR3 sequence is CASSSVSSGNTIYF. CDR3 sequence (DNA): TGTGCCAGCAGCTCAGTGAGCTCTGGAAACACCATATATTTT.

The chain combines TRBV4-1 with TRBJ2-7; possible D gene TRBD2, 5 bases. The ends were cut back, 4 bases at V and 3 bases at J, with 25 bases in the middle. This CDR3 is built from 18 residues. The germline V gene encodes CDR1 MGHRA and CDR2 YSYEKL. CDR3 coding DNA: TGCGCCAGCAGCCTAAAGGAGGTCAGGTCTCGGGGTGGCTACGAGCAGTACTTC. Protein product: CASSLKEVRSRGGYEQYF.

CDR3 DNA sequence: TGTGCCAGCAGCTCCGGGGGCGGGGGGGCCATTAATGAGCAGTTCTTC. Translation: CASSSGGGGAINEQFF. V and J are TRBV5-4 and TRBJ2-1; 9 bases are a match to TRBD2. This CDR3 comprises 16 residues. V trimming: 3 bases; J trimming: 7 bases; junction bases outside the gene matches: 11. CDR1 and CDR2 from the germline V gene are SGHNT and YYREEE (reference sequence).

The rearrangement joins TRBV29-1 to TRBJ2-7, with 9 bases lining up with TRBD2. The junction had 5 bases not matched to a gene; V was cut back by 7 bases and J by 4 bases. Germline V CDR1 and CDR2: SQVTM, ANQGSEA. The length of the CDR3 is 12 residues. CDR3 coding DNA: TGCAGCGCGAGAGCGGGGGGTTACGAGCAGTACTTC. This encodes CSARAGGYEQYF.